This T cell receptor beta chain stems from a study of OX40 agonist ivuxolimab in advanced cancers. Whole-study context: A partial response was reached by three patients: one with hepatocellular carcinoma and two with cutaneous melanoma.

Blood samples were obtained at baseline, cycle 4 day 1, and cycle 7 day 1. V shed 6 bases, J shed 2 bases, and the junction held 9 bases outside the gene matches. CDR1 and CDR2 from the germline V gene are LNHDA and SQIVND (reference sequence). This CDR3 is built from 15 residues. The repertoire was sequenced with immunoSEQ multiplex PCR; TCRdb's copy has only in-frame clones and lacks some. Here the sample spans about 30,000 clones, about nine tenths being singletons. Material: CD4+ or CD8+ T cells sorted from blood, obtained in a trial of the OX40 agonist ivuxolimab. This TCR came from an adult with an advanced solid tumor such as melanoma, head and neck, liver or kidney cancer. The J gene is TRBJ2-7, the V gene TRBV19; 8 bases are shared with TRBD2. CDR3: CASSQAGVGTYEQYF. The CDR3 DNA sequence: TGTGCCAGTAGCCAAGCGGGAGTGGGGACCTACGAGCAGTACTTC.